This T cell receptor beta chain was captured in a study of T cell changes during pregnancy in multiple sclerosis. This CDR3 has 15 residues. V shed 5 bases, J shed 3 bases, and the junction held 8 bases outside the gene matches. CDR1 and CDR2 from the germline V gene are SEHNR and FQNEAQ (reference sequence). In this sample, this clone turned up once. Profiled with immunoSEQ multiplex PCR; TCRdb holds only in-frame clones, not every one. The sample records 80,000 to 130,000 clones, approximately 92% being singletons. This TCR came from a female donor with multiple sclerosis, enrolled in a pregnancy study. V and J are TRBV7-9 and TRBJ2-3; 7 bases line up with TRBD1. The input for sequencing was peripheral blood, taken in the second trimester of pregnancy. DNA for the CDR3: TGTGCCAGCAGCCAGACGGGACAGCTTACAGATACGCAGTATTTT. This translates into CASSQTGQLTDTQYF.